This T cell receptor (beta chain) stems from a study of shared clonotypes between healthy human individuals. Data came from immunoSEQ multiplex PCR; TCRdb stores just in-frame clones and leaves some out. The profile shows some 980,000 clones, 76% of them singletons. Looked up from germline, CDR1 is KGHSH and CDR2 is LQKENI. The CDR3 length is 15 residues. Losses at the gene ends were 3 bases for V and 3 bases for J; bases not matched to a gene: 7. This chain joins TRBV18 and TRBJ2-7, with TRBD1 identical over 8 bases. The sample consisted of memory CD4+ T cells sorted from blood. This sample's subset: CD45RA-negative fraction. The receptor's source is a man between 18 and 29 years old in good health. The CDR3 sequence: CASSPNRGTLYEQYF. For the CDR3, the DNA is TGTGCCAGCTCACCCAACAGGGGGACCCTCTACGAGCAGTACTTC.